This TCR beta chain derives from a study of T cell repertoires in cytomegalovirus infection. Looking at the study overall: Public TCR beta signatures indicated both CMV infection and matching HLA type. General observations from the study: Totalled public TCR beta family frequency picked out people who carried CMV plus the relevant HLA. Dominant in the ex vivo response were TCR beta clonotypes restricted by HLA-C and specific for CMV.

TCRdb processed the reads anew with MiXCR; each CDR3 protein has one entry. The table lists about 740,000 distinct CDR3 sequences, approximately 34% of them singletons, with around 2.8% in the top ten. A word on this clonotype: Its antigen is not known.

This CDR3 is built from 14 residues. CDR1 and CDR2 (germline): SGHTA, FQGNSA. V was pared by 11 bases and J by 0 bases, with 5 bases of the junction left unmatched. The material sequenced was PBMCs. The clonotype was recovered from a human donor in good health (CMV status not recorded). Some clones in this sample may be carry-over from other donors' samples. This rearrangement joins TRBV7-2 to TRBJ2-2, with 8 bases aligning to TRBD1. CDR3 sequence (DNA): TGTGCCGGATGGACAGGGTCGAACACCGGGGAGCTGTTTTTT. Amino acid sequence: CAGWTGSNTGELFF.